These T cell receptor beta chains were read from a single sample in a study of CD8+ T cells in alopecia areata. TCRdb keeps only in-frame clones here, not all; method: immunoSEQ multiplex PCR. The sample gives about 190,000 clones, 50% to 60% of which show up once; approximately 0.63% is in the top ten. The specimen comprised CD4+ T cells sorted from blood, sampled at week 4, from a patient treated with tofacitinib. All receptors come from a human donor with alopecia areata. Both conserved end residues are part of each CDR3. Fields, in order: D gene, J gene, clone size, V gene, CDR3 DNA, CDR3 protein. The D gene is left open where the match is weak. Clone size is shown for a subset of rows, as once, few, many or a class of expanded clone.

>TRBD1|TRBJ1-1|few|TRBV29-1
TGCAGCGTTGACCCCGGGACAGGAAAAGAGGGTTTCTTT
CSVDPGTGKEGFF
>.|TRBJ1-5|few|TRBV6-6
TGTGCCAGCAGTTCCCAGGGATCCCCGACCCAGCATTTT
CASSSQGSPTQHF
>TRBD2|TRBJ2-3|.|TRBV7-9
TGTGCCAGCAGCCCCTCGTGGAGCGGGACTAACACAGATACGCAGTATTTT
CASSPSWSGTNTDTQYF
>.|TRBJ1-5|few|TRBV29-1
TGCAGCGTTGAACCCCAAAGGAGGGATAAAATAAATCAGCCCCAGCATTTT
CSVEPQRRDKINQPQHF
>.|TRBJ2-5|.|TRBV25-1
TGTTCGACTAGAGCGGAGACCCAGTACTTC
CSTRAETQYF
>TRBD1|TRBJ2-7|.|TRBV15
TGTGCCACCAGCAGAGAAATCGGGACAGTATACTACGAGCAGTACTTC
CATSREIGTVYYEQYF
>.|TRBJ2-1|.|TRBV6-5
TGTGCCAGCAGTTACTCGGGCCGGGGCGGGAACAATGAGCAGTTCTTC
CASSYSGRGGNNEQFF
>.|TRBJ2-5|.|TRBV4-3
TGCGCCAGCAGCCAAGTTCCCTTAGCCACCCAGTACTTC
CASSQVPLATQYF
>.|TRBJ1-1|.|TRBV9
TGTGCCAGCAGGGGACGGCTGAACACTGAAGCTTTCTTT
CASRGRLNTEAFF
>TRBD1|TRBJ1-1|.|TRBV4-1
TGCGCCAGCAGCCGTCCCGGGACAGGGGCTGAAGCTTTCTTT
CASSRPGTGAEAFF
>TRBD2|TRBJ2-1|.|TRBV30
TGTGCCTGGAGTGTAGGAGCGGGGATGGGCTCCTACAATGAGCAGTTCTTC
CAWSVGAGMGSYNEQFF
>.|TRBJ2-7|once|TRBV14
TGTGCCAGCAGCCAAGTCTCTGATTACGAGCAGTACTTC
CASSQVSDYEQYF
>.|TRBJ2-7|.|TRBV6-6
TGTGCCAGCAGTTACCCCGACTACGAGCAGTACTTC
CASSYPDYEQYF
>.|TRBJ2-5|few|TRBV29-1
TGCAGCGTAGGGCGAGAGACCCAGTACTTC
CSVGRETQYF
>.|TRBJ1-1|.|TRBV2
TGTGCCAGCGACGGCGGGAACACTGAAGCTTTCTTT
CASDGGNTEAFF
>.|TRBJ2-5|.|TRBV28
TGTGCCAGCAGTATCCCAACGGAGACCCAGTACTTC
CASSIPTETQYF
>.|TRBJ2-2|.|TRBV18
TGTGCCAGCTCACCCAAAGGTCTCACCGGGGAGCTGTTTTTT
CASSPKGLTGELFF
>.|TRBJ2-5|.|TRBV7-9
TGTGCCAGCAGCTTAGTAGGAGGGTATCGGGAGACCCAGTACTTC
CASSLVGGYRETQYF
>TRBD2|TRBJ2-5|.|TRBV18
TGTGCCAGCTCACGCCGAACCGGGACTAGCGGGCAAGAGACCCAGTACTTC
CASSRRTGTSGQETQYF
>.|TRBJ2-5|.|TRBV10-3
TGTGCCATCCGTACAGGACCCGCCAAAGGGGAGACCCAGTACTTC
CAIRTGPAKGETQYF
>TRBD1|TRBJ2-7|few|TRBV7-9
TGTGCCAGCAGCTTAGGAGGGACAGGGGTCCTCTCCTACGAGCAGTACTTC
CASSLGGTGVLSYEQYF
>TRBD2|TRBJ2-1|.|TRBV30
TGTGCCTGCCATCCCCCCCGCGGGAGCTCCGATGAGCAGTTCTTC
CACHPPRGSSDEQFF